This T cell receptor (beta chain) originates from a study of shared clonotypes between healthy human individuals. TCRdb keeps only in-frame clones here, not all; method: immunoSEQ multiplex PCR. The sample has a few million clones; 85% to 95% are singletons. To note about this clone: The same CDR3 also results from other DNA sequences found in this sample.

Germline CDR1 SQVTM, CDR2 ANQGSEA. This CDR3 is built from 15 residues. Trimming pared 0 bases from V and 2 bases from J, leaving 14 bases between. The sequencing input was naive CD4+ T cells sorted from blood. Described subset: CD45RA+ positively selected. The source is a man in his late teens or twenties in good health. The gene calls are TRBV29-1 and TRBJ2-7, with D hard to call. In DNA form, the CDR3 reads TGCAGCGTTGAAGATCCCGTGAGGCCCCCCTACGAGCAGTACTTC. Its translation: CSVEDPVRPPYEQYF.